The entry below describes one T cell receptor beta chain. The table lists this clone with a few counts. Its antigen is still unknown. No much larger clone is present one base from it, and per-base qualities are unavailable. This sample was included in a study of cytomegalovirus exposure and HLA in healthy donors (dated by TCRdb to 2017 to 2019). Regarding the research as a whole: According to an earlier analysis of around 600 of the donors, roughly 180 million T cells yielded roughly 100 million unique TCR beta sequences and about 280 Gb of sequence data. A separate validation cohort of some 130 different subjects was used in addition to the roughly 640-subject first cohort. Of the approximately 400 genotyped donors, 81% were placed in the genetic ancestry cluster associated with self-reported Caucasian donors. Among roughly 370 genotyped donors of the cohort, an average of approximately 250,000 unique TCR beta nucleotide sequences were sequenced per donor, around 20% of them non-productive. The number of donors typed differed by locus, with 629-630 for A, B, C, DRB1 and DQB1, over 500 for DQA1, 606 for DPA1, and 400 to 490 for DPB1. Donor age, sex, ethnicity and CMV serostatus were compiled together with the repertoire data. Rather than using new phenotypic data, the later analysis identified candidate immune exposures from TCR beta sequences and from how often those sequences occurred across donors. Four to six DR-DQ haplotypes were handled as single units for association and clustering, since linkage in the cohort was strong. All discovery cohort repertoires had been generated using a single sequencing platform. HLA typing included class I and class II loci at four-digit resolution. An early release covering roughly 600 HLA-typed donors comprised about 300 gigabases of sequencing data and approximately 85 million unique TCR sequences. To study patterns of TCR occurrence, a later analysis re-analyzed previously published TCR beta repertoires from around 700 donors and added high-resolution HLA genotyping. To decide whether each TCR beta V gene segment behaved as functional or pseudogenic, an earlier analysis of some 570 of the donors relied on high-throughput TCR beta sequencing. The study aimed to test whether cataloging public T cell receptors could reveal signatures of past pathogen exposure. In a later genetic analysis, genome-wide SNP genotypes for about 60% of the 666 donors were used, and that subset was treated as a discovery cohort. High-throughput TCR immunosequencing, statistical association of individual TCRs with disease status, and machine learning were combined to predict cytomegalovirus infection status. The study used immunosequencing to profile the T cell repertoires of 600 to 850 subjects and linked those repertoires to cytomegalovirus serostatus.

What the authors observed across the whole study: The study gave a list of about 160 TCR beta chains associated with cytomegalovirus. According to the authors, the approach could potentially be generalized to other disease states and immunological phenotypes. In a later analysis, about 17,000 TCR beta sequences were associated with specific HLA alleles at a false discovery rate of 0.05. Three of the identified cytomegalovirus-associated TCR beta chains were confirmed in vitro to be specific for cytomegalovirus antigens. Roughly uniform sequencing depth across donors was assumed in presence/absence analyses, although this assumption may not hold. Assigning TCR associations to individual alleles was difficult when HLA alleles, especially DR and DQ, strongly co-occurred. Most TCR sequences were observed very rarely across donors, whereas some public TCRs were present in many individuals. Because HLA typing was missing for some donors at each locus, association tests included only the typed subset. A later analysis reported that several top co-occurrence clusters appeared linked to parvovirus B19, influenza, CMV and Epstein-Barr virus. In a later analysis, TCR association rates were found to vary across HLA loci, with the most associated TCRs seen for DRB1 alleles and the fewest for HLA-C alleles. The 87-base-pair reads could not distinguish some IMGT-functional V segments, including TRBV6-2 and TRBV6-3, so those segments were excluded. Linkage disequilibrium might explain the correlated functional status among segregating V segments, but an unknown experimental factor could not be ruled out. An association between a missense DCLRE1C variant and V-gene and J-gene trimming of TCR beta chains was found in a later genetic analysis and replicated in an independent cohort. In an earlier analysis of 450 to 750 of the donors, most TCR beta V segments appeared in productive rearrangements about 87% or about 30% of the time, broadly matching IMGT annotations. The only immune exposure information available for the cohort was CMV serostatus. A group of highly shared sequence variants was considered likely to be a technical artifact of the sequencing pipeline. This cohort had only TCR beta chains sequenced, and the lack of alpha or paired-chain data limited which features could be detected. The earlier analysis of 450 to 700 of the donors excluded 15 to 20 rarely observed V segments, including chromosome 9 orphons, because counts were too low. In a later genetic analysis, fewer N-insertions in productive TCRs were reported among donors in an Asian-associated ancestry cluster than the roughly 640-donor mean. A later analysis found that HLA-associated TCR beta chains were more clonally expanded and had lower generation probabilities than equally common non-associated chains. The classifier was reported to diagnose cytomegalovirus status with high specificity and sensitivity in both the original and validation cohorts. Most CMV-associated TCR beta chains appeared to be HLA-restricted in a later analysis, and the HLA associations seemed to be driven largely by CMV exposure. A further reported finding was that TCR beta sequences accurately predicted the HLA-A and HLA-B alleles for most subjects in the first cohort.

The protocol used for the library was the immunoSEQ multiplex PCR assay. For the multiplex PCR, a mixture combining 60 forward primers for TCR Vbeta segments and 13 reverse primers for TCR Jbeta segments was used. A multiplex PCR assay on genomic DNA amplified the CDR3 region of rearranged TCR beta genes. Amplified TCR beta libraries were sequenced as 87-base-pair reads on the Illumina HiSeq System. Processing in the source paper ran as follows. In a later analysis, about 80 million unique TCR beta chains were counted across the roughly 610 repertoires, and roughly 11 million of these chains were shared by at least two donors. A nearest-neighbor algorithm error-corrected the raw reads and collapsed the reads into unique sequences, merging closely related sequences to remove PCR and sequencing errors. To assign V, D and J gene segments, CDR3 sequences were aligned to IMGT reference sequences. For a sequence to be retained, a match of at least six nucleotides was required to both a V gene segment and a J gene segment. Rearrangements were classified as productive when the CDR3 lacked stop codons and remained in frame with V and J, and all other rearrangements were classified as non-productive. CDR3 was defined according to IMGT convention as the region running from the second conserved V-encoded cysteine to the conserved J-encoded phenylalanine. In an earlier analysis of around 540 of the donors, sequences lacking an unambiguous match to a single V gene segment were excluded. An earlier analysis of a few hundred of the donors classified V segments as functional when productive rearrangements were above 56.7% and as segregating when the standard deviation between donors was above 5%. A statistical classification framework was built for diagnosing cytomegalovirus status from the catalog of TCR beta chain sequences. In a later analysis, TCR nucleotide sequences were compared against IMGT/GENE-DB human TR gene sequences so that V and J genes could be assigned. A later analysis assigned CDR3 sequences and most-parsimonious VDJ recombination scenarios with the TCRdist pipeline. In a later analysis, every TCR beta chain was defined by the combination of its CDR3 amino acid sequence and its V-gene family, and reads without a unique V-gene family were dropped. In a later analysis, a few hundred highly shared, low-generation-probability nucleotide sequences were removed to address suspected cross-contamination and a sequencing artifact. In a later analysis, a clonal expansion index for each public chain was calculated from normalized within-repertoire ranks of inferred template counts. Generation probabilities in a later analysis came from a VDJ recombination model fitted to out-of-frame rearrangements, and those results were checked against IGoR. Hypergeometric tests were used in a later analysis to score TCR-TCR, TCR-HLA and TCR-CMV co-occurrence, with a repertoire-size bias correction applied to the TCR pairs. To estimate false discovery rates, a later analysis permuted the HLA or CMV assignments 20 times. In a later analysis, co-occurring TCRs were grouped using DBSCAN, and TCRdist sequence similarity was added for clustering within HLA-allele-positive subsets. Repertoires with fewer than 30,000 or more than 120,000 public chains, plus five repertoires with anomalous nucleotide sharing, were excluded from co-occurrence clustering. This is the immuneACCESS table as TCRdb keeps it, with only in-frame sequences that have V and J called. A part of the clones is gone; compared with another copy, unresolved V genes explain less than half, and the rest is unexplained. The V and J calls and clone size were taken over from that table, and D and trimming were inferred from the DNA. This sample gives about 93,000 clones in total; approximately 68% of them show up just once. The ten largest clones capture 5.5% to 6.5% of the sample.

The CDR3 covers 13 residues, taking in both the cysteine and the phenylalanine. Only CDR3 DNA is held: 39 bases, read in frame from base 1. Taken from the germline V gene, the CDR1 and CDR2 loops are KGHSH and LQKENI. V and J are truncated by 6 bases and 1 base respectively, leaving an intervening sequence of 9 bases. The cohort comprised around 690 healthy bone marrow donors. At the time of sampling, all cohort members were nominally healthy, though unrecorded immune exposures were likely present. The donor was CMV seropositive and was included in the group of some 290 seropositive cohort members. A peripheral blood sample was collected from each donor, and TCR beta sequencing was performed on peripheral blood mononuclear cells. The Qiagen DNeasy Blood Extraction Kit was used to extract genomic DNA from the blood cell samples.

The receptor comes from a boy between 10 and 17 years old in good health and CMV-seropositive. The sequenced sample consisted of PBMCs. The sequence links TRBV18 to TRBJ2-5; TRBD1 is perhaps the D gene, given 5 matching bases. The sequence in DNA is TGTGCCAGCTCCGACAGCCTCCAAGAGACCCAGTACTTC. The resulting protein is CASSDSLQETQYF.